This T cell receptor (beta chain) was recorded in a study of T cells in pancreatic ductal adenocarcinoma. The table came from immunoSEQ multiplex PCR; TCRdb's copy has only in-frame clones and leaves some out. The sample shows some 16,000 clones, under 95% of them seen only once. Study findings and constraints: Tumor and blood clonality did not differ significantly, about 0.11 versus 0.072. Compared with tumor, blood showed more total productive templates and about 8-fold more clonotypes.

Losses at the gene ends were 0 bases for V and 0 bases for J; bases not matched to a gene: 8. The CDR3 is 18 amino acids. CDR1 and CDR2 (germline): MRHNA, SNTAGT. No neoadjuvant therapy was given to the selected pancreatic ductal adenocarcinoma patients before their surgery. This clone was recorded once. Its antigen is undetermined. This sequence was found in a human donor with pancreatic ductal adenocarcinoma. The rearrangement uses TRBV6-4 and TRBJ2-1, with 7 bases matching TRBD1. What was sequenced was PBMCs. CDR3 loop: CASSDSFGTVPSYNEQFF. The CDR3 nucleotides are TGTGCCAGCAGTGACTCGTTTGGGACAGTCCCCTCCTACAATGAGCAGTTCTTC.